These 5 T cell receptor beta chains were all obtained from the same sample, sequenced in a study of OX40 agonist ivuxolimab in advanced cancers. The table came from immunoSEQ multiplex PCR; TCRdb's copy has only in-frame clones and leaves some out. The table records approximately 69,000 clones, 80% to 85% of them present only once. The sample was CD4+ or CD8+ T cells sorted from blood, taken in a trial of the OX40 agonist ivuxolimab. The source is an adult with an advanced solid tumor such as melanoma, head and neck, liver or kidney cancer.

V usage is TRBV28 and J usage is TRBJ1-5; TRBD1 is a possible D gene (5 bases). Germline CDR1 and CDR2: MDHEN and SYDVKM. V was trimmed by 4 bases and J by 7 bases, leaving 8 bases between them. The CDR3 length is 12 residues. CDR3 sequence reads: CASSSGAQPQHF. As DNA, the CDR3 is TGTGCCAGCAGTTCCGGGGCACAGCCCCAGCATTTT.

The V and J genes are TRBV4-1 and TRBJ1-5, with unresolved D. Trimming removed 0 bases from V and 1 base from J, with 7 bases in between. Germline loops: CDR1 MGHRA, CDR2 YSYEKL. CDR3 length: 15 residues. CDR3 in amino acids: CASSQERASNQPQHF. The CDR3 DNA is TGCGCCAGCAGCCAAGAGAGGGCGAGCAATCAGCCCCAGCATTTT.

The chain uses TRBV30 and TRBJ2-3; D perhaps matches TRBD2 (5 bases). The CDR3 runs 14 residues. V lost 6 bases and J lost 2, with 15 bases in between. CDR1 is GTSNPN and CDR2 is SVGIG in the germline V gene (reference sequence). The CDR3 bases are TGTGCCTGCAGCAGTGGGGAGCCCACAGATACGCAGTATTTT. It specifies CACSSGEPTDTQYF.

The CDR3 here is CASRFRDSEAFF. CDR3 nucleotides: TGTGCCAGTAGGTTCCGGGACAGTGAAGCTTTCTTT. The chain is built from TRBV19 and TRBJ1-1; 7 bases fit TRBD1. V shed 6 bases, J shed 7 bases, and the junction held 5 bases outside the gene matches. This CDR3 has 12 amino acids. Germline CDR1 is LNHDA and CDR2 is SQIVND (reference sequence). Variable domain in full (rest from reference TRBV19 and TRBJ1-1): DGGITQSPKYLFRKEGQNVTLSCEQNLNHDAMYWYRQDPGQGLRLIYYSQIVNDFQKGDIAEGYSVSREKKESFPLTVTSAQKNPTAFYLCASRFRDSEAFFGQGTRLTVV.

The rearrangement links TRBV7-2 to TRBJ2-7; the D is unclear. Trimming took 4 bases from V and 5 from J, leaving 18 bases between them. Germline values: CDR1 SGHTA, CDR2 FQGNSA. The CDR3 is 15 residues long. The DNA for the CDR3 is TGTGCCAGCAGCTCCCCTCTACTACCGACCGACGAGCAGTACTTC. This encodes CASSSPLLPTDEQYF.